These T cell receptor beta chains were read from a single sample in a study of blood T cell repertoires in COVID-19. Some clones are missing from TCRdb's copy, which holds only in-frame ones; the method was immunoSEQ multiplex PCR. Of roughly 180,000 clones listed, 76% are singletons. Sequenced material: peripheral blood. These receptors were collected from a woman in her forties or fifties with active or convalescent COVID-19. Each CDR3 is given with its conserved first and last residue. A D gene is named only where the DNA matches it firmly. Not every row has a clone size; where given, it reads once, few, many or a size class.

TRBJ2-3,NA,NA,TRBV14,CASSQAGSPDTQYF,TGTGCCAGCAGCCAAGCGGGAAGTCCAGATACGCAGTATTTT
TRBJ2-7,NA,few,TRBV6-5,CASSPGSSYEQYF,TGTGCCAGCAGCCCCGGGAGTTCCTACGAGCAGTACTTC
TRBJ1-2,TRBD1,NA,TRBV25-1,CASSEYPDRGRGYTF,TGTGCCAGCAGTGAATACCCGGACAGGGGGCGCGGCTACACCTTC
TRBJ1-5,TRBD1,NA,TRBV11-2,CASSTRTGVDQPQHF,TGTGCCAGCAGCACTCGGACAGGGGTGGACCAGCCCCAGCATTTT
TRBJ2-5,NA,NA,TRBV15,CATSGRVVETQYF,TGTGCCACCAGCGGCAGGGTAGTGGAGACCCAGTACTTC
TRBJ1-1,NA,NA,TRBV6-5,CASREMNTEAFF,TGTGCCAGCAGGGAGATGAACACTGAAGCTTTCTTT
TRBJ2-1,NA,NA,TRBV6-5,CASSYSFVRPNEQFF,TGTGCCAGCAGTTACTCGTTCGTGCGGCCCAATGAGCAGTTCTTC
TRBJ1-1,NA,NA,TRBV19,CASSIGANTEAFF,TGTGCCAGTAGTATAGGAGCGAACACTGAAGCTTTCTTT
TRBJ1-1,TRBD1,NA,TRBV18,CASSPRDRANTEAFF,TGTGCCAGCTCACCACGGGACAGGGCCAACACTGAAGCTTTCTTT
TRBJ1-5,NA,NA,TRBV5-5,CASSFEEQPQHF,TGTGCCAGCAGCTTTGAGGAGCAGCCCCAGCATTTT
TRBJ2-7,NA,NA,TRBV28,CASSLAGPSYEQYF,TGTGCCAGCAGTTTGGCGGGGCCCTCCTACGAGCAGTACTTC
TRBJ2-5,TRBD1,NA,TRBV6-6,CASTTRGQYQETQYF,TGTGCCAGCACCACACGGGGACAGTACCAAGAGACCCAGTACTTC
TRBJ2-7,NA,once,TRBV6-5,CASSYSMSYGQYF,TGTGCCAGCAGTTACTCGATGTCCTACGGGCAGTACTTC
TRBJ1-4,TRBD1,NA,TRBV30,CAWSEWATGDREKLFF,TGTGCCTGGAGTGAATGGGCGACAGGGGATCGGGAAAAACTGTTTTTT